These 11 T cell receptor beta chains came from one sample sequenced in a study of blood T cells in healthy people across ages. Combining a sample-barcoded 5' primer with a J-beta primer mix, a second PCR ran for about 7 to 11 cycles. Each CDR3 protein is one row after TCRdb ran MiXCR on the 5' RACE reads. The data contain some 940,000 distinct CDR3 sequences, almost 30% of them singletons. These data also formed part of another study, on T cells of mothers and their children.

Sequenced material: blood. These receptors all come from a woman aged 40 to 49 in good health.

This clonotype has at least ten counts. The genes are TRBV28 and TRBJ1-5; no definite D call. The CDR3 covers 14 residues. The germline V and J ends were trimmed by 7 bases and 2 bases, with 12 bases remaining between them. CDR1 is MDHEN and CDR2 is SYDVKM in the germline V gene. CDR3 nucleotides: TGTGCCAGCACTTATACATACGGCAATCAGCCCCAGCATTTT. This sequence encodes CASTYTYGNQPQHF.

The chain is built from TRBV28 and TRBJ2-5; 8 bases fit TRBD2. The V gene's germline CDR1 is MDHEN and CDR2 SYDVKM. Losses at the gene ends were 3 bases for V and 7 bases for J; bases not matched to a gene: 4. This CDR3 has 13 residues. The CDR3 DNA reads as TGTGCCAGCAGTTTTAGCGGGGAGGGGACCCAGTACTTC. Translated: CASSFSGEGTQYF.

This clonotype was counted many times. The chain carries TRBV29-1 and TRBJ2-1, with a possible D match to TRBD2 (5 bases). Trimming pared 2 bases from V and 0 bases from J, leaving 11 bases between. Per germline, CDR1 SQVTM and CDR2 ANQGSEA. The CDR3 loop spans 15 amino acids. The CDR3 is CSVEWLAGSYNEQFF. The DNA of the CDR3 is TGCAGCGTTGAATGGCTAGCTGGCTCCTACAATGAGCAGTTCTTC.

This clonotype has a count of ten or more. V gene TRBV6-1 combines with J gene TRBJ1-1; D uncertain. The CDR3 loop spans 14 amino acids. V lost 6 bases and J 4 bases, leaving 15 bases between the germline ends. Germline V gene sequence: CDR1 MNHNS, CDR2 SASEGT. This chain's CDR3 is CASRQQLWGTEAFF. The DNA of the CDR3 is TGTGCCAGCAGACAACAGCTCTGGGGCACTGAAGCTTTCTTT.

On this clonotype itself: A read error may explain this, as a much larger clone is one base away. This chain connects TRBV13 to TRBJ2-1, with 7 positions matching TRBD1. The CDR3 spans 13 residues. Germline V CDR1 and CDR2: PRHDT, FYEKMQ (reference sequence). The ends lost 3 bases at V and 13 bases at J; junction bases unmatched: 9. In DNA, the CDR3 is TGTGCCAGCAGCTTTACAGGGGTGGAGACCCAGTTCTTC. This sequence encodes CASSFTGVETQFF.

The J gene is TRBJ1-2, the V gene TRBV4-2, with 11 positions matching TRBD1. CDR1 is LGHNA and CDR2 is YNFKEQ in the germline V gene. This CDR3 contains 16 residues. The J segment lost 8 bases and the V segment lost 0 bases, leaving 8 bases of the junction unmatched. The CDR3 reads CASSQDEDRGQLGYTF. The CDR3 DNA sequence: TGTGCCAGCAGCCAAGATGAGGACAGGGGGCAGTTAGGCTACACCTTC.

In the case of this clonotype: This may be a read error: a much more frequent sequence differs by one nucleotide. This chain links TRBV20-1 with TRBJ1-5; D is ambiguous. From germline, CDR1 is DFQATT and CDR2 SNEGSKA (reference sequence). The CDR3 contains 11 residues. V dropped 2 bases and J dropped 5 bases, with 4 bases sitting between them. The CDR3 here is CSARRDQPQHF. The CDR3 nucleotides are TGCAGTGCTAGACGGGATCAGCCCCAGCATTTT.

This clonotype was counted a few times. This sequence joins TRBV7-3 and TRBJ2-3; 9 nucleotides align to TRBD1. Germline CDR1 is SGHTA and CDR2 is FQGTGA. The junction had 7 bases not matched to a gene; V was cut back by 1 base and J by 2 bases. This CDR3 region has 17 residues. CDR3 DNA: TGTGCCAGCAGCTTAAACAGGGGGCGTAGTCACACAGATACGCAGTATTTT. Translation gives CASSLNRGRSHTDTQYF.

The table lists this clonotype with a few counts. The gene calls are TRBV25-1 and TRBJ1-5, with a weak D call TRBD1 (6 bases). There are 15 residues in the CDR3. Germline V gives CDR1 MGHDK, CDR2 SYGVNS. Trimming took 2 bases from V and 0 from J, leaving 8 bases between them. The CDR3 DNA reads TGTGCCAGCAGTGAAGGGACAAATAGCAATCAGCCCCAGCATTTT. It is translated as CASSEGTNSNQPQHF.

This clonotype showed up just once. As DNA, the CDR3 is TGTGCCAGCTCACCCTGGGACAGGGGGAGCTCCTACGAGCAGTACTTC. This encodes CASSPWDRGSSYEQYF. The chain carries TRBV18 and TRBJ2-7; 11 bases agree with TRBD1. The CDR3 length is 16 residues. The germline gives CDR1 KGHSH, CDR2 LQKENI. Trimming took 3 bases from V and 0 from J; bases not matched to a gene: 4.

The gene calls are TRBV9 and TRBJ2-1; the match to TRBD2 covers 9 bases. Germline lookup yields CDR1 SGDLS and CDR2 YYNGEE. This CDR3 comprises 16 residues. V dropped 1 base and J dropped 2; count of bases not matched to a gene: 4. CDR3 region: CASSVKAGGTYNEQFF. DNA for the CDR3: TGTGCCAGCAGCGTAAAAGCGGGGGGTACCTACAATGAGCAGTTCTTC.